This T cell receptor (beta chain) is drawn from a study of CD8 T cells in Susac syndrome. An input of 0.5 to 1 ug of RNA was subjected to reverse transcription using random hexamers. The immunoSEQ assay covered 54 Vbeta and 13 Jbeta segments for CDR3. TCRdb reanalysed the immunoSEQ multiplex PCR reads using MiXCR and keeps one entry per CDR3 protein. The table shows fewer than 200,000 distinct CDR3 sequences, with over 85% occurring only once. Overall study findings and caveats: The study's TCR sequencing and HLA analysis covered a relatively small number of individuals, and the study acknowledged this.

Sequencing targeted TCR beta in blood CD8+ and CD4+ T cells. Negative isolation yielded CD8+ and CD4+ T cells; FACS enriched TEMRA cells. On this clonotype itself: The target antigen is unknown.

The sequence came from a human donor in good health. The specimen was CD4+ T cells from PBMCs.

CDR3 sequence: CASSQVGSSYEQYF. CDR3 sequence (DNA): TGCGCCAGCAGCCAAGTCGGGAGCTCCTACGAGCAGTACTTC. The chain joins TRBV4-3 to TRBJ2-7; TRBD2 might be the D (6 bases). Germline loops: CDR1 LGHNA, CDR2 YSLEER. V dropped 1 base and J dropped 0 bases, with 7 bases sitting between them. The CDR3 has 14 amino acids.